Reported below is one T cell receptor (beta chain). Sequenced by immunoSEQ multiplex PCR; TCRdb stores in-frame clones only, minus some. The data hold around 100,000 clones, with 72% observed a single time. The V and J ends lost 4 bases and 14 bases respectively, with 21 bases between them. In germline, CDR1 is LGHNA, CDR2 YNFKEQ. CDR3 length: 14 residues. This sample was included in a study of fetal regulatory T cell absence and autoimmunity. Sequencing was done on a sample of pancreas tissue. The sequence was collected from a male donor with IPEX syndrome. V is TRBV4-2 and J is TRBJ2-1; D not resolved. The CDR3 sequence: CASSPQHGPRSEFF. DNA for the CDR3: TGTGCCAGCAGCCCCCAGCACGGACCCCGCTCAGAGTTCTTC.